This entry lists 30 T cell receptor beta chains sequenced from one sample in a study of response to subunit inactivated influenza vaccine. From the RT-PCR reads, TCRdb called clonotypes with MiXCR, one entry per CDR3 protein. Of hundreds of thousands of distinct CDR3 sequences listed, 15% to 19% are singletons. The input for sequencing was PBMCs from blood, taken roughly 13 days after vaccination. Receptors originate from a man aged 50-59 years who received an inactivated influenza vaccine.

A few counts support this clonotype. The V and J genes are TRBV12-3 or TRBV12-4 and TRBJ2-1; possible D gene TRBD1, 6 bases. V was cut by 3 bases and J by 3 bases, with 15 bases left in between. The CDR3 is 16 residues long. The CDR3 bases are TGTGCCAGCAGTTTTTTCGGGACATCTCACTACAATGAGCAGTTCTTC. It yields the protein CASSFFGTSHYNEQFF.

In its sample, this clonotype was seen a few times. This chain connects TRBV25-1 to TRBJ2-7; D may correspond to TRBD1 or TRBD2 (6 bases each). V lost 2 bases and J 4 bases, leaving 15 bases between the germline ends. Germline V CDR1 and CDR2: MGHDK, SYGVNS. The CDR3 runs 15 residues. CDR3 loop: CASSELWGAEYEQYF. The CDR3 bases are TGTGCCAGCAGTGAACTTTGGGGGGCCGAATACGAGCAGTACTTC.

This clonotype has only a few counts. The V and J genes are TRBV12-3 or TRBV12-4 and TRBJ1-1; the D is unclear. The CDR3 totals 14 residues. V lost 1 base to trimming and J lost 5 bases, with 11 bases between them. CDR3 DNA: TGTGCCAGCAGTTTAGGGGCAGGAGGGACTGAAGCTTTCTTT. Protein: CASSLGAGGTEAFF.

The chain has TRBV7-2 and TRBJ1-2; the D is unclear. The CDR3 has 14 residues. CDR1 and CDR2 from the germline V gene are SGHTA and FQGNSA. Between the trimmed V and J ends, which lost 5 bases and 4 bases, there was a span of 14 bases. CDR3 sequence: CASSKSMGAYGYTF. The DNA of the CDR3 is TGTGCCAGCAGCAAGTCCATGGGTGCCTATGGCTACACCTTC.

This clonotype was seen only a few times. The genes are TRBV6-5 and TRBJ2-7; 9 bases agree with TRBD1. V dropped 2 bases and J dropped 6; count of bases not matched to a gene: 14. This CDR3 region has 17 residues. Germline CDR1 is MNHEY and CDR2 is SVGAGI. The CDR3 protein is CASSYVYSRTGVGEQYF. CDR3 nucleotides: TGTGCCAGCAGTTACGTATATTCGCGGACAGGGGTGGGCGAGCAGTACTTC.

This clonotype has ten or more counts. The chain joins TRBV11-2 to TRBJ2-1; 13 positions match TRBD2. CDR1 is SGHAT and CDR2 is FQNNGV in the germline V gene. The CDR3 extends over 19 amino acids. V lost 0 bases to trimming and J lost 0 bases; unmatched junction nucleotides: 5. The chain's CDR3 is CASSLDGTSGMSSYNEQFF. In nucleotides, the CDR3 is TGTGCCAGCAGCTTAGACGGGACTAGCGGGATGAGCTCCTACAATGAGCAGTTCTTC.

V and J are TRBV5-1 and TRBJ2-7; 7 nucleotides match TRBD1. The V gene end was trimmed by 4 bases and the J gene end by 5 bases; junction bases not matched to a gene: 9. The CDR3 length is 14 residues. The germline gives CDR1 SGHRS, CDR2 YFSETQ. The CDR3 sequence is CASSHNRGSDEQYF. The CDR3 nucleotides read TGCGCCAGCAGCCATAACAGGGGCAGTGACGAGCAGTACTTC.

This clonotype has just a few counts. The chain has TRBV10-3 and TRBJ2-7; TRBD1 agrees at 8 bases. Germline V CDR1 and CDR2: ENHRY, SYGVKD. CDR3 length: 15 amino acids. After removal of 6 bases from V and 5 bases from J, the junction contained 12 bases not matched to a gene. The CDR3 sequence: CAIRGPGQEKNEQYF. The CDR3 DNA sequence: TGTGCCATCAGGGGACCGGGACAGGAGAAAAACGAGCAGTACTTC.

The CDR3 bases are TGTGCCAGCAGTCATGACGAGTACGAGCAGTACTTC. Residues: CASSHDEYEQYF. The chain employs TRBV6-2 or TRBV6-3 and TRBJ2-7; D is unclear. The CDR3 length is 12 residues. V lost 5 bases, J lost 4 bases, and 9 bases lay in between. CDR1 is MNHEY and CDR2 is SVGEGT in the germline V gene.

This clonotype was observed a handful of times. V gene TRBV5-1 combines with J gene TRBJ2-2; possibly TRBD1 for D (5 bases). V was shortened by 2 bases and J by 4 bases, with 15 bases between the two germline ends. The CDR3 runs 16 residues. Germline CDR1 and CDR2: SGHRS and YFSETQ. The chain's CDR3 is CASSFSAQVSTGELFF. The CDR3 coding sequence is TGCGCCAGCAGCTTCTCGGCACAGGTCTCCACCGGGGAGCTGTTTTTT.

The V and J genes are TRBV4-3 and TRBJ2-2; TRBD2 is a possible D gene (5 bases). The germline CDR1 and CDR2 sequences are LGHNA and YSLEER. Trimming cost V 1 base and J 1 base, with 13 bases left between them. There are 17 residues in the CDR3. This CDR3 is CASSQAMRAGNTGELFF. CDR3 DNA sequence: TGCGCCAGCAGCCAAGCAATGCGGGCCGGGAACACCGGGGAGCTGTTTTTT.

This clonotype appeared a few times. The chain combines TRBV4-2 with TRBJ2-7; 8 nucleotides align to TRBD2. V trimming: 0 bases; J trimming: 3 bases; junction bases outside the gene matches: 7. CDR1 is LGHNA, CDR2 YNFKEQ, per germline. CDR3 length: 16 residues. Written as DNA, the CDR3 is TGTGCCAGCAGCCAAGATAGCGGGGCGAGGGGCTACGAGCAGTACTTC. The encoded protein is CASSQDSGARGYEQYF.

The rearrangement uses TRBV3-1 and TRBJ2-1; 12 nucleotides align to TRBD2. The CDR3 spans 20 residues. Trimming took 0 bases from V and 2 from J; bases not matched to a gene: 11. CDR1 LGHDT and CDR2 YNNKEL come from the germline V gene (reference sequence). CDR3 nucleotide sequence: TGTGCCAGCAGCCAAGATCCCCCGTACTCTAGCGGGGGGGCCTACAATGAGCAGTTCTTC. Translated, it gives CASSQDPPYSSGGAYNEQFF.

In this sample, this clonotype turned up a few times. V is TRBV29-1 and J is TRBJ2-5; D gene uncertain. CDR3 size: 14 residues. Germline CDR1 reads SQVTM; CDR2 reads ANQGSEA. V lost 6 bases to trimming and J lost 5 bases, with 19 bases between them. The CDR3 is CSVYSTTRKETQYF. The CDR3 region has the DNA TGCAGCGTCTACTCGACGACCAGGAAGGAGACCCAGTACTTC. Together with reference TRBV29-1 and TRBJ2-5, the CDR3 gives the full variable domain: SAVISQKPSRDICQRGTSLTIQCQVDSQVTMMFWYRQQPGQSLTLIATANQGSEATYESGFVIDKFPISRPNLTFSTLTVSNMSPEDSSIYLCSVYSTTRKETQYFGPGTRLLVL.

This clonotype was recorded a few times. The chain links TRBV9 to TRBJ1-2, with a weak D call TRBD1 (5 bases). CDR3 length: 14 residues. V dropped 0 bases and J dropped 0 bases, with 6 bases sitting between them. Germline CDR1 reads SGDLS; CDR2 reads YYNGEE. The CDR3 DNA sequence: TGTGCCAGCAGCGTAGTGACAGCTAACTATGGCTACACCTTC. Translated, it gives CASSVVTANYGYTF.

This clonotype was picked up a small number of times. CDR3 DNA: TGTGCCAGCAGCCCCTTAGCGGGAGATAAATCCTACGAGCAGTACTTC. This encodes CASSPLAGDKSYEQYF. The V gene is TRBV14, the J gene TRBJ2-7, with 9 bases aligning to TRBD2. CDR1 and CDR2 (germline): SGHDN, FVKESK. The CDR3 consists of 16 residues. V dropped 4 bases and J dropped 1; count of bases not matched to a gene: 8.

In this sample, this clonotype turned up a few times. The V and J genes are TRBV11-1 and TRBJ1-1, with 8 bases lining up with TRBD1. Trimming cost V 7 bases and J 1 base; bases outside gene matches: 17. The CDR3 runs 18 residues. The germline CDR1 and CDR2 sequences are SGHAT and FQDESV (reference sequence). The CDR3, as DNA: TGTGCCAGCACCAATTTATTTAAGAGACAGGGGCCGAACACTGAAGCTTTCTTT. This translates into CASTNLFKRQGPNTEAFF.

This chain connects TRBV28 to TRBJ2-1; D is unclear. Germline CDR1 reads MDHEN; CDR2 reads SYDVKM. The CDR3 has 16 residues. The germline V and J ends were trimmed by 4 bases and 0 bases, with 13 bases remaining between them. CDR3 sequence: CASSWSHSSSYNEQFF. CDR3 coding DNA: TGTGCCAGCAGTTGGTCTCATTCAAGCTCCTACAATGAGCAGTTCTTC. Using reference TRBV28 and TRBJ2-1 for the parts outside the CDR3, the full variable domain is DVKVTQSSRYLVKRTGEKVFLECVQDMDHENMFWYRQDPGLGLRLIYFSYDVKMKEKGDIPEGYSVSREKKERFSLILESASTNQTSMYLCASSWSHSSSYNEQFFGPGTRLTVL.

The chain recombines TRBV7-9 with TRBJ1-1; D is unresolved. Germline CDR1 reads SEHNR; CDR2 reads FQNEAQ (reference sequence). V was trimmed by 1 base and J by 4 bases, leaving 10 bases between them. The CDR3 loop spans 14 amino acids. The CDR3 is CASSLVAPFTEAFF. CDR3 DNA sequence: TGTGCCAGCAGCTTAGTTGCGCCCTTCACTGAAGCTTTCTTT.

This clonotype came up many times. The chain is built from TRBV20-1 and TRBJ1-2; TRBD1 matches 7 bases. Germline V gene data show CDR1 as DFQATT and CDR2 as SNEGSKA (reference sequence). The CDR3 runs to 13 residues. The V gene end was trimmed by 3 bases and the J gene end by 5 bases; junction bases not matched to a gene: 6. The CDR3 DNA sequence: TGCAGTGCTAGGACAGGGATTCAATATGGCTACACCTTC. It codes for CSARTGIQYGYTF.

V usage is TRBV7-8 and J usage is TRBJ1-6; no firm D call. The germline CDR1 and CDR2 sequences are SGHVS and FQNEAQ. The V and J ends lost 1 base and 0 bases respectively, with 7 bases between them. The CDR3 is 16 residues long. The CDR3, as DNA: TGTGCCAGCAGCTTAGACGGGAGCTCCTATAATTCACCCCTCCACTTT. It specifies CASSLDGSSYNSPLHF.

The rearrangement joins TRBV2 to TRBJ2-7; tentatively, D is TRBD2 (6 bases). Trimming removed 7 bases from V and 3 bases from J, with 13 bases in between. The CDR3 sequence is 13 residues long. Germline CDR1 is SNHLY and CDR2 is FYNNEI. The CDR3 DNA sequence: TGTGCCAGCAAAGGTGTAGCGGACTACGAGCAGTACTTC. This gives the protein CASKGVADYEQYF.

Details on this clonotype: An end of the junction differs from the germline gene, which may be a read error. This chain connects TRBV20-1 to TRBJ1-2, with D perhaps TRBD1 (5 bases). The CDR3 runs 15 residues. CDR1 and CDR2 from the germline V gene are DFQATT and SNEGSKA (reference sequence). CDR3 in DNA: TGCAGTGCCAGAGTCCGGGACGAAGGAGACTATGGCTACACCTTC. It translates to CSARVRDEGDYGYTF.

The rearrangement joins TRBV24-1 to TRBJ2-7; weak D call: TRBD1 (6 bases). This CDR3 has 14 amino acids. Trimming took 5 bases from V and 4 from J, leaving 14 bases between them. Germline V gene lookup returns CDR1 KGHDR and CDR2 SFDVKD. DNA of the CDR3: TGTGCCACCAGTGCCGGGACACCGGCATACGAGCAGTACTTC. It yields the protein CATSAGTPAYEQYF.

This clonotype was detected only a few times. J is TRBJ2-5 and V is TRBV28; D is undetermined. Per germline, CDR1 MDHEN and CDR2 SYDVKM. V was clipped by 10 bases and J by 1 base, with 16 bases between them. The length of the CDR3 is 14 residues. DNA for the CDR3: TGTGCCACCCCCCAGCACAGAGCCCAAGAGACCCAGTACTTC. Translated, it gives CATPQHRAQETQYF.

V usage is TRBV20-1 and J usage is TRBJ2-3, with TRBD2 matching 9 bases. The germline V gene has CDR1 DFQATT and CDR2 SNEGSKA (reference sequence). The CDR3 runs to 15 residues. Trimming at V came to 3 bases and at J to 2 bases, leaving 6 bases not matched to a gene. CDR3 protein: CSASALAGNTDTQYF. DNA for the CDR3: TGCAGTGCTAGTGCCCTAGCGGGGAACACAGATACGCAGTATTTT.

This clonotype was observed a handful of times. The chain is built from TRBV9 and TRBJ2-4, with D tentatively TRBD2 (5 bases). From germline, CDR1 is SGDLS and CDR2 YYNGEE. Trimming pared 3 bases from V and 0 bases from J, leaving 16 bases between. The CDR3 has 17 amino acids. The CDR3 protein is CASSANPLEPAKNIQYF. The CDR3 nucleotides are TGTGCCAGCAGCGCAAACCCACTAGAACCAGCCAAAAACATTCAGTACTTC.

The gene calls are TRBV6-5 and TRBJ2-3; 16 bases agree with TRBD2. Germline loops: CDR1 MNHEY, CDR2 SVGAGI. V gave up 1 base and J gave up 3 bases; unmatched junction bases: 7. The CDR3 loop spans 19 amino acids. The CDR3 bases are TGTGCCAGCAGTTACTACGGGACTAGCGGGGGGGCCAGTACAGATACGCAGTATTTT. It specifies CASSYYGTSGGASTDTQYF.

Only a few counts were recorded for this clonotype. The V call is TRBV2, the J call TRBJ2-5, with a possible D match to TRBD2 (5 bases). V shed 2 bases and J shed 14 bases, with 18 bases lying between them. The CDR3 sequence is 13 residues long. Germline CDR1 and CDR2: SNHLY and FYNNEI. The CDR3 DNA sequence: TGTGCCAGCAGTGAATTCCGGGAAGAGACCCCCTACTTC. It encodes CASSEFREETPYF.

The table lists this clonotype with a few counts. The genes are TRBV10-3 and TRBJ2-6, with TRBD2 as a possible D gene (5 bases). Per the germline V gene, CDR1 is ENHRY and CDR2 is SYGVKD. With 4 bases removed from V and 2 bases from J, the gap between germline ends came to 9 bases. The CDR3 extends over 15 amino acids. The CDR3 DNA follows: TGTGCCATCAGTGCATACGGGACTGGGGCCAACGTCCTGACTTTC. Translated: CAISAYGTGANVLTF.